One T cell receptor beta chain is described in this entry. Assay: immunoSEQ multiplex PCR; the TCRdb copy retains only in-frame clones and omits some. The table lists approximately 2,300,000 clones, 85% to 95% of them singletons, with around 0.4% in the top ten. The sample originates from a study of shared clonotypes between healthy human individuals. Germline lookup yields CDR1 SGHVS and CDR2 FQNEAQ. This CDR3 is built from 15 residues. V lost 1 base to trimming and J lost 2 bases; unmatched junction nucleotides: 4. The chain joins TRBV7-8 to TRBJ1-2; TRBD1 matches at 7 bases. The sample comprised naive CD4+ T cells from PBMCs. The subset is: CD45RA+ positively selected. This sequence was found in a man between 18 and 29 years old in good health. Some clones in this sample may be carry-over from other donors' samples. The CDR3 is CASSLEAGGNYGYTF. DNA for the CDR3: TGTGCCAGCAGCTTAGAGGCAGGGGGGAACTATGGCTACACCTTC.